These 32 T cell receptor beta chains share one sample of origin, sequenced in a study of cytomegalovirus exposure and HLA in healthy donors. Some clones are missing from TCRdb's copy, which holds only in-frame ones; the method was immunoSEQ multiplex PCR. The sample gives approximately 98,000 clones, over 75% of which show up once; 3% to 3.5% is in the top ten. Material for sequencing was PBMCs. The receptors derive from a young woman in good health and CMV-seronegative.

The chain links TRBV6-6 to TRBJ2-2; TRBD2 aligns across 8 bases. After removal of 8 bases from V and 6 bases from J, the junction contained 5 bases not matched to a gene. The CDR3 runs 13 residues. The germline V gene encodes CDR1 MNHNY and CDR2 SVGAGI (reference sequence). The CDR3 region is CASLRGGPGELFF. In DNA form, the CDR3 reads TGTGCCAGCCTCCGCGGGGGGCCCGGGGAGCTGTTTTTT.

The genes are TRBV4-1 and TRBJ1-1, with 7 bases fitting TRBD1. The CDR3 consists of 14 residues. The junction had 5 bases not matched to a gene; V was cut back by 2 bases and J by 5 bases. Germline CDR1 is MGHRA and CDR2 is YSYEKL. CDR3 amino acids: CASSQQGVWTEAFF. Written as DNA, the CDR3 is TGCGCCAGCAGCCAACAGGGGGTCTGGACTGAAGCTTTCTTT.

As concerns this clone: This sample includes further DNA sequences coding for the same CDR3. This rearrangement joins TRBV27 to TRBJ1-5; TRBD1 matches at 8 bases. With 6 bases clipped from V and 4 bases from J, the junction kept 2 bases outside the gene matches. Germline CDR1 is MNHEY and CDR2 is SMNVEV (reference sequence). The CDR3 totals 13 residues. DNA of the CDR3: TGTGCCAGCAGCCGGACAGGGAATCAGCCCCAGCATTTT. As protein: CASSRTGNQPQHF.

The chain carries TRBV15 and TRBJ2-1; 8 positions agree with TRBD2. Germline lookup yields CDR1 LNHNV and CDR2 YYDKDF (reference sequence). The V gene end was trimmed by 1 base and the J gene end by 7 bases; junction bases not matched to a gene: 6. The CDR3 is 15 amino acids. The CDR3 here is CATSRVAGGWNEQFF. CDR3 coding DNA: TGTGCCACCAGCAGAGTGGCGGGGGGATGGAATGAGCAGTTCTTC.

The V call is TRBV5-4, the J call TRBJ2-3, with D maybe TRBD1 (6 bases). The germline V gene encodes CDR1 SGHNT and CDR2 YYREEE (reference sequence). The CDR3 covers 16 residues. V was clipped by 4 bases and J by 0 bases, with 15 bases between them. CDR3 protein: CASSLRTVTSTDTQYF. The CDR3 nucleotides read TGTGCCAGCAGCCTGAGGACAGTCACTAGCACAGATACGCAGTATTTT.

This clone has a single count. The chain links TRBV6-1 to TRBJ2-7, with D perhaps matching TRBD1 (6 bases). Trimming left V 0 bases short and J 5 bases short, with 11 bases between. Looked up from germline, CDR1 is MNHNS and CDR2 is SASEGT. This CDR3 is built from 14 residues. The CDR3 reads CASSEAYRDNEQYF. The CDR3 DNA reads as TGTGCCAGCAGTGAAGCGTACAGGGATAACGAGCAGTACTTC.

V and J are TRBV6-5 and TRBJ2-5; TRBD2 is a possible D gene (6 bases). V was clipped by 2 bases and J by 5 bases, with 12 bases between them. The CDR3 is made up of 14 amino acids. Germline assignment: CDR1 MNHEY and CDR2 SVGAGI. The CDR3 DNA follows: TGTGCCAGCAGTTACGGGGGGAAGCGGGAGACCCAGTACTTC. Translated, it gives CASSYGGKRETQYF.

The J gene is TRBJ2-1, the V gene TRBV6-1; D call uncertain. Per the germline V gene, CDR1 is MNHNS and CDR2 is SASEGT. The V end lost 6 bases, the J end lost 8 bases, and 8 bases lay between the germline ends. The CDR3 extends over 11 amino acids. This CDR3 reads CASSRPDEQFF. As DNA, the CDR3 is TGTGCCAGCAGCCGTCCCGATGAGCAGTTCTTC.

V usage is TRBV4-1 and J usage is TRBJ2-1; the D is unclear. V was shortened by 2 bases and J by 2 bases, with 13 bases between the two germline ends. The CDR3 extends over 16 amino acids. Germline assignment: CDR1 MGHRA and CDR2 YSYEKL. The CDR3 DNA sequence: TGCGCCAGCAGCCAACCGACTCAGCGACCCTACAATGAGCAGTTCTTC. It is translated as CASSQPTQRPYNEQFF.

This chain links TRBV6-5 with TRBJ1-1, with 8 nucleotides matching TRBD1. CDR1 is MNHEY, CDR2 SVGAGI, per germline. The CDR3 length is 14 residues. J gave up 1 base and V 5 bases, and 3 bases lay outside the gene matches. The CDR3 here is CASSGTGGNTEAFF. The DNA of the CDR3 is TGTGCCAGCAGTGGCACAGGGGGGAACACTGAAGCTTTCTTT.

The rearrangement uses TRBV19 and TRBJ2-7; TRBD1 matches 7 bases. Germline V gene lookup returns CDR1 LNHDA and CDR2 SQIVND (reference sequence). With V trimmed by 4 bases and J by 4 bases, 4 bases remained unmatched. The CDR3 length is 13 residues. Here the CDR3 DNA reads TGTGCCAGTAGTAACGACAGGGAATACGAGCAGTACTTC. Its translation is CASSNDREYEQYF.

This sequence joins TRBV19 and TRBJ1-6, with TRBD1 matching over 7 bases. Germline CDR1 reads LNHDA; CDR2 reads SQIVND (reference sequence). This CDR3 is built from 16 residues. V lost 1 base to trimming and J lost 8 bases; unmatched junction nucleotides: 8. This CDR3 reads CASSIATTGVDSPLHF. CDR3 DNA: TGTGCCAGTAGTATAGCTACTACAGGGGTGGATTCACCCCTCCACTTT.

The chain links TRBV14 to TRBJ2-3; 7 bases map to TRBD2. The germline CDR1 and CDR2 sequences are SGHDN and FVKESK. This CDR3 is built from 13 residues. The junction had 2 bases not matched to a gene; V was cut back by 0 bases and J by 8 bases. CDR3 in amino acids: CASSQDWGGTQYF. CDR3 DNA sequence: TGTGCCAGCAGCCAAGATTGGGGGGGTACGCAGTATTTT.

This clone was seen only once. The chain uses TRBV2 and TRBJ2-2; D gene uncertain. This CDR3 comprises 12 residues. V was clipped by 8 bases and J by 7 bases, with 11 bases between them. CDR1 and CDR2 (germline): SNHLY, FYNNEI. CDR3 loop: CASRSRVGELFF. The CDR3 DNA reads as TGTGCCAGCCGCTCCCGCGTCGGGGAGCTGTTTTTT.

The gene calls are TRBV7-3 and TRBJ2-3; TRBD2 matches 8 bases. The CDR3 contains 16 residues. J gave up 5 bases and V 0 bases, and 7 bases lay outside the gene matches. The germline gives CDR1 SGHTA, CDR2 FQGTGA. The CDR3 protein is CASSLTGGGGIDTQYF. CDR3 in DNA: TGTGCCAGCAGCTTAACGGGGGGCGGGGGGATAGATACGCAGTATTTT.

The rearrangement joins TRBV30 to TRBJ1-4, with TRBD1 identical over 9 bases. V shed 5 bases and J 8 bases; nucleotides not matched to a gene: 6. CDR3 size: 13 residues. Germline CDR1 and CDR2: GTSNPN and SVGIG (reference sequence). CDR3 residues: CAWLGQGKEKLFF. Written as DNA, the CDR3 is TGTGCCTGGCTGGGACAGGGAAAAGAAAAACTGTTTTTT.

This clone came up once. The rearrangement joins TRBV19 to TRBJ2-2; tentatively, D is TRBD2 (5 bases). Trimming took off 9 bases at V and 5 bases at J, with 7 bases between the two ends. Germline V gives CDR1 LNHDA, CDR2 SQIVND (reference sequence). The CDR3 length is 11 residues. This CDR3 reads CASTGTGELFF. DNA for the CDR3: TGTGCCAGCACGGGAACCGGGGAGCTGTTTTTT. Looking up the rest from reference TRBV19 and TRBJ2-2 gives the full variable domain: DGGITQSPKYLFRKEGQNVTLSCEQNLNHDAMYWYRQDPGQGLRLIYYSQIVNDFQKGDIAEGYSVSREKKESFPLTVTSAQKNPTAFYLCASTGTGELFFGEGSRLTVL.

This sequence joins TRBV27 and TRBJ2-7; 10 bases line up with TRBD1. Germline-derived CDR1 and CDR2 are MNHEY and SMNVEV (reference sequence). This CDR3 contains 16 residues. V trimming: 5 bases; J trimming: 3 bases; junction bases outside the gene matches: 10. The CDR3 sequence is CASSPGTGASLYEQYF. CDR3 bases: TGTGCCAGCAGTCCGGGGACAGGGGCTTCCCTCTACGAGCAGTACTTC.

Here the CDR3 DNA reads TGTGCCAGCAGTCCCCGGGCTAGCGGGGGGGCTGGAGAGCAGTACTTC. Translating gives CASSPRASGGAGEQYF. The chain uses TRBV27 and TRBJ2-7, with TRBD2 identical over 12 bases. The CDR3 runs 16 residues. The J segment lost 7 bases and the V segment lost 5 bases, leaving 12 bases of the junction unmatched. In germline, CDR1 is MNHEY, CDR2 SMNVEV (reference sequence).

This clone showed up just a few times. The chain is built from TRBV2 and TRBJ1-2; 8 bases are a match to TRBD1. Germline V gives CDR1 SNHLY, CDR2 FYNNEI. This CDR3 spans 15 amino acids. V was clipped by 7 bases and J by 0 bases; unmatched bases: 7. The CDR3 loop reads CASTPDRGTNYGYTF. In nucleotides, the CDR3 is TGTGCCAGCACCCCTGACAGGGGCACTAACTATGGCTACACCTTC. Full variable domain (rest looked up from reference TRBV2 and TRBJ1-2): EPEVTQTPSHQVTQMGQEVILRCVPISNHLYFYWYRQILGQKVEFLVSFYNNEISEKSEIFDDQFSVERPDGSNFTLKIRSTKLEDSAMYFCASTPDRGTNYGYTFGSGTRLTVV.

The CDR3 region has the DNA TGTGCCAGTAGTATAGCAGGGGCTAACAATCAGCCCCAGCATTTT. It is translated as CASSIAGANNQPQHF. The chain links TRBV19 to TRBJ1-5, with a tentative D call TRBD1 (6 bases). V dropped 1 base and J dropped 3 bases, with 10 bases sitting between them. The CDR3 length is 15 residues. Germline-derived CDR1 and CDR2 are LNHDA and SQIVND (reference sequence).

This clone has ten or more counts. The J gene is TRBJ2-2, the V gene TRBV6-1; TRBD2 is a possible D gene (5 bases). Germline loops: CDR1 MNHNS, CDR2 SASEGT. V lost 3 bases and J 9 bases, leaving 11 bases between the germline ends. The length of the CDR3 is 13 residues. Here the CDR3 DNA reads TGTGCCAGCAGTGACGGGGAAAACAGGGAGCTGTTTTTT. Protein sequence: CASSDGENRELFF.

V and J are TRBV4-1 and TRBJ1-6, with TRBD1 as a possible D gene (6 bases). This CDR3 region has 14 residues. V lost 10 bases and J 1 base, leaving 11 bases between the germline ends. The germline gives CDR1 MGHRA, CDR2 YSYEKL. Here the CDR3 reads CATGQFSYNSPLHF. CDR3 DNA: TGCGCCACCGGACAGTTTTCCTATAATTCACCCCTCCACTTT.

This clone showed up just once. The same CDR3 arises from other DNA sequences in this sample as well. V usage is TRBV13 and J usage is TRBJ1-5; D gene uncertain. This CDR3 is built from 12 residues. Trimming removed 5 bases from V and 1 base from J, with 3 bases in between. The germline V gene encodes CDR1 PRHDT and CDR2 FYEKMQ (reference sequence). The CDR3 loop reads CASSLSNQPQHF. CDR3 DNA sequence: TGTGCCAGCAGCCTGAGCAATCAGCCCCAGCATTTT. Full variable domain (outside the CDR3, taken from reference TRBV13 and TRBJ1-5): AAGVIQSPRHLIKEKRETATLKCYPIPRHDTVYWYQQGPGQDPQFLISFYEKMQSDKGSIPDRFSAQQFSDYHSELNMSSLELGDSALYFCASSLSNQPQHFGDGTRLSIL.

V is TRBV28 and J is TRBJ1-4; 9 bases line up with TRBD1. With 10 bases clipped from V and 1 base from J, the junction kept 10 bases outside the gene matches. From germline, CDR1 is MDHEN and CDR2 SYDVKM. The CDR3 covers 16 residues. The CDR3 is CATLTGGRGTNEKLFF. The CDR3 DNA is TGTGCCACCCTGACAGGGGGGCGGGGAACTAATGAAAAACTGTTTTTT.

V and J are TRBV7-3 and TRBJ2-3; no clear D. Trimming removed 5 bases at V and 0 bases at J, with 6 bases between. CDR1 is SGHTA and CDR2 is FQGTGA in the germline V gene. The CDR3 covers 13 residues. The CDR3 reads CASSTGSTDTQYF. In nucleotides, the CDR3 is TGTGCCAGCAGCACCGGGAGCACAGATACGCAGTATTTT.

V is TRBV27 and J is TRBJ1-4, with a tentative D call TRBD1 (5 bases). The germline V and J ends were trimmed by 6 bases and 13 bases, with 18 bases remaining between them. The CDR3 length is 13 residues. The germline V gene has CDR1 MNHEY and CDR2 SMNVEV (reference sequence). CDR3: CASSFGTDGRLFF. CDR3 coding DNA: TGTGCCAGCAGCTTTGGGACGGACGGGAGACTGTTTTTT.

This chain's CDR3 is CAWKGMGASQPQHF. In nucleotides, the CDR3 is TGTGCCTGGAAAGGGATGGGGGCGAGTCAGCCCCAGCATTTT. The V gene is TRBV30, the J gene TRBJ1-5; a possible D gene is TRBD1 (6 bases). V was cut by 4 bases and J by 6 bases, with 16 bases left in between. This CDR3 contains 14 residues. Per the germline V gene, CDR1 is GTSNPN and CDR2 is SVGIG (reference sequence).

The chain couples TRBV10-3 to TRBJ1-2; 7 bases are a match to TRBD1. The CDR3 is made up of 13 amino acids. Germline CDR1 ENHRY, CDR2 SYGVKD. The V and J ends lost 6 bases and 8 bases, in that order; junction bases with no gene match: 9. CDR3 in amino acids: CAIRTDRVEGYTF. CDR3 nucleotides: TGTGCCATCAGGACCGACAGGGTAGAAGGCTACACCTTC.

This clone has a single count. The chain is built from TRBV27 and TRBJ2-7, with 9 bases lining up with TRBD1. This CDR3 spans 15 amino acids. Losses at the gene ends were 8 bases for V and 3 bases for J; bases not matched to a gene: 11. The germline gives CDR1 MNHEY, CDR2 SMNVEV (reference sequence). CDR3 residues: CASSYRTGANYEQYF. As DNA, the CDR3 is TGTGCCAGCTCCTACAGGACAGGGGCCAACTACGAGCAGTACTTC.

V is TRBV7-9 and J is TRBJ1-1; 9 bases match TRBD1. V shed 4 bases and J 3 bases; nucleotides not matched to a gene: 6. The CDR3 has 15 amino acids. Germline V CDR1 and CDR2: SEHNR, FQNEAQ (reference sequence). DNA of the CDR3: TGTGCCAGCAGCTCCCGGGACAGGGTGCACACTGAAGCTTTCTTT. Translating it yields CASSSRDRVHTEAFF.

The V and J genes are TRBV15 and TRBJ1-1; TRBD1 might be the D (5 bases). From germline, CDR1 is LNHNV and CDR2 YYDKDF (reference sequence). Trimming removed 0 bases from V and 4 bases from J, with 6 bases in between. There are 13 residues in the CDR3. CDR3: CATSRDRATEAFF. The DNA for the CDR3 is TGTGCCACCAGCAGAGACAGGGCCACTGAAGCTTTCTTT.